Listed here are 17 T cell receptor beta chains from one sample, sequenced in a study of shared clonotypes between healthy human individuals. TCRdb's copy holds only in-frame clones and misses some; the assay was immunoSEQ multiplex PCR. The sample holds over a million clones, just under 99% seen once. The specimen was naive CD4+ T cells sorted from blood. Subset meaning: CD45RA+ positively selected. These receptors all stem from a man aged 25-45 years in good health.

V gene TRBV6-6 combines with J gene TRBJ2-5; 9 bases are shared with TRBD2. V shed 6 bases, J shed 5 bases, and the junction held 7 bases outside the gene matches. The CDR3 is made up of 14 amino acids. CDR1 MNHNY and CDR2 SVGAGI come from the germline V gene (reference sequence). The CDR3 bases are TGTGCCAGCAGGGCGGGACTAGCATGGGAGACCCAGTACTTC. This encodes CASRAGLAWETQYF.

The chain employs TRBV6-6 and TRBJ2-7; 7 nucleotides line up with TRBD1. The CDR3 length is 16 residues. Germline CDR1 and CDR2: MNHNY and SVGAGI (reference sequence). The V and J ends lost 6 bases and 3 bases, in that order; junction bases with no gene match: 14. CDR3 protein: CASSLPRQGRVYEQYF. The CDR3, as DNA: TGTGCCAGCAGCCTCCCTAGACAGGGCCGAGTCTACGAGCAGTACTTC.

The V call is TRBV11-1, the J call TRBJ2-1; tentatively, D is TRBD2 (6 bases). CDR1 SGHAT and CDR2 FQDESV come from the germline V gene (reference sequence). The CDR3 length is 15 residues. V gave up 5 bases and J gave up 7 bases, with 18 bases separating them. The CDR3 loop reads CASSLRDSFSNEQFF. CDR3 DNA: TGTGCCAGCAGCCTTCGGGACTCCTTTTCGAATGAGCAGTTCTTC.

The rearrangement joins TRBV7-6 to TRBJ1-5; possibly TRBD1 for D (6 bases). Germline V CDR1 and CDR2: SGHVS, FNYEAQ. The CDR3 is made up of 16 amino acids. V was shortened by 5 bases and J by 4 bases, with 18 bases between the two germline ends. The CDR3 loop is CASSPTYGQSNQPQHF. In DNA, the CDR3 is TGTGCCAGCAGCCCTACCTACGGACAGTCGAATCAGCCCCAGCATTTT.

The chain uses TRBV5-4 and TRBJ1-2; D is unclear. Trimming took off 4 bases at V and 0 bases at J, with 16 bases between the two ends. This CDR3 region has 16 residues. Germline lookup yields CDR1 SGHNT and CDR2 YYREEE (reference sequence). CDR3 nucleotide sequence: TGTGCCAGCAGCAGAAGCACCACCGCATCTAACTATGGCTACACCTTC. Translated, it gives CASSRSTTASNYGYTF.

The gene calls are TRBV18 and TRBJ2-1; possibly TRBD2 for D (5 bases). Deletions cut 2 bases from V and 7 bases from J, with 18 bases between. Per the germline V gene, CDR1 is KGHSH and CDR2 is LQKENI. CDR3 length equals 16 residues. CDR3 sequence reads: CASSPGRAGFLNEQFF. CDR3 nucleotides: TGTGCCAGCTCACCAGGGAGAGCCGGGTTCCTGAATGAGCAGTTCTTC.

J is TRBJ2-2 and V is TRBV5-1, with D uncertain. In germline, CDR1 is SGHRS, CDR2 YFSETQ. The CDR3 consists of 14 residues. The V end was cut by 7 bases, the J end by 0 bases, with 10 bases between. CDR3 protein: CASSRNANTGELFF. As DNA, the CDR3 is TGCGCCAGCTCACGGAATGCGAACACCGGGGAGCTGTTTTTT.

To note about this clone: Other DNA sequences in the sample encode the same CDR3. The V gene is TRBV6-6, the J gene TRBJ2-1, with D possibly matching TRBD2 (6 bases). V was cut by 2 bases and J by 0 bases, with 8 bases left in between. This CDR3 is built from 15 residues. Germline lookup yields CDR1 MNHNY and CDR2 SVGAGI (reference sequence). The CDR3 region has the DNA TGTGCCAGCAGTTACGGGAGGAGCTCCTACAATGAGCAGTTCTTC. Protein: CASSYGRSSYNEQFF.

This chain joins TRBV18 and TRBJ1-2; 8 nucleotides line up with TRBD1. The germline CDR1 and CDR2 sequences are KGHSH and LQKENI. V was pared by 4 bases and J by 6 bases, with 7 bases of the junction left unmatched. This CDR3 is built from 14 residues. CDR3 in amino acids: CASSQSRDRNGYTF. The CDR3 DNA is TGTGCCAGCTCACAATCCCGGGACAGGAATGGCTACACCTTC.

This clone was seen once. The rearrangement links TRBV6-6 to TRBJ2-2; D not resolved. Germline V gives CDR1 MNHNY, CDR2 SVGAGI (reference sequence). Trimming pared 0 bases from V and 6 bases from J, leaving 8 bases between. The CDR3 loop spans 14 amino acids. CDR3 in amino acids: CASSYSRLAGELFF. CDR3 nucleotide sequence: TGTGCCAGCAGTTACTCGCGGCTAGCCGGGGAGCTGTTTTTT.

The chain has TRBV6-1 and TRBJ2-3; 7 bases line up with TRBD2. Germline V gene data show CDR1 as MNHNS and CDR2 as SASEGT. The length of the CDR3 is 14 residues. The trim removed 7 bases at V and 2 bases at J, leaving 6 bases unmatched. The CDR3 DNA reads TGTGCCAGCATCCCAAGCGGGGTCACAGATACGCAGTATTTT. It is translated as CASIPSGVTDTQYF.

The chain couples TRBV2 to TRBJ2-1; TRBD2 matches at 9 bases. The V and J ends lost 4 bases and 8 bases, in that order; junction bases with no gene match: 12. This CDR3 has 16 residues. CDR1 is SNHLY and CDR2 is FYNNEI in the germline V gene. The CDR3 DNA reads as TGTGCCAGCAGTGTAGCGAAAGGACTAGCGATTGATGAGCAGTTCTTC. This translates into CASSVAKGLAIDEQFF.

This sequence joins TRBV11-2 and TRBJ1-1; D is possibly TRBD1 (5 bases). Germline V lookup: CDR1 SGHAT, CDR2 FQNNGV. There are 15 residues in the CDR3. Trimming stripped 4 bases from V and 5 bases from J, with 17 bases between. CDR3 nucleotides: TGTGCCAGCAGCTCGAGGGCCCAGGGAAAGACTGAAGCTTTCTTT. Translated: CASSSRAQGKTEAFF.

Only one count was recorded for this clone. V gene TRBV5-4 combines with J gene TRBJ1-3, with 9 bases that match TRBD1. The length of the CDR3 is 16 residues. The J segment lost 4 bases and the V segment lost 0 bases, leaving 5 bases of the junction unmatched. The germline V gene encodes CDR1 SGHNT and CDR2 YYREEE (reference sequence). Here the CDR3 reads CASSLGGTGNGNTIYF. Here the CDR3 DNA reads TGTGCCAGCAGCTTGGGCGGGACAGGGAACGGAAACACCATATATTTT.

This chain links TRBV5-1 with TRBJ2-7, with D possibly TRBD2 on 6 matching bases. From germline, CDR1 is SGHRS and CDR2 YFSETQ. CDR3 size: 14 residues. Trimming took off 0 bases at V and 3 bases at J, with 10 bases between the two ends. The CDR3 region is CASSLGWEVYEQYF. In nucleotides, the CDR3 is TGCGCCAGCAGCTTGGGGTGGGAGGTCTACGAGCAGTACTTC. The full variable domain, in which reference TRBV5-1 and TRBJ2-7 provide the parts outside the CDR3, is KAGVTQTPRYLIKTRGQQVTLSCSPISGHRSVSWYQQTPGQGLQFLFEYFSETQRNKGNFPGRFSGRQFSNSRSEMNVSTLELGDSALYLCASSLGWEVYEQYFGPGTRLTVT.

V usage is TRBV30 and J usage is TRBJ2-3; a weak D match, TRBD2 (5 bases). CDR1 is GTSNPN and CDR2 is SVGIG in the germline V gene (reference sequence). The V and J ends lost 2 bases and 4 bases respectively, with 16 bases between them. CDR3 size: 15 residues. CDR3 residues: CAWSWRIRPADTQYF. CDR3 DNA: TGTGCCTGGAGTTGGAGGATCCGCCCCGCAGATACGCAGTATTTT.

The chain combines TRBV5-6 with TRBJ2-2, with D tentatively TRBD1 (6 bases). The CDR3 has 14 amino acids. From germline, CDR1 is SGHDT and CDR2 YYEEEE. Trimming took 5 bases from V and 2 from J, leaving 10 bases between them. The CDR3: CASSWGRNTGELFF. CDR3 in DNA: TGTGCCAGCAGTTGGGGGCGTAACACCGGGGAGCTGTTTTTT.